These 27 T cell receptor beta chains originate from one sample sequenced in a study of beta chain features in type 1 diabetes (dated by TCRdb to the late 2010s). Overall results and qualifications from the work: A moderate but significant shortening of TCRB CDR3 length was observed in type 1 diabetes patients in all four CD4+ subsets.

The method was the immunoSEQ multiplex PCR assay. The High Capacity cDNA Reverse Transcription Kit was used to reverse transcribe all of the isolated RNA, meaning that expressed TCRB transcripts were what got sequenced. TCRdb obtained this table from immuneACCESS and retained in-frame rearrangements with V and J assigned. These tables miss some clones; where compared with another copy, unresolved V genes account for less than half of the shortfall, and the remainder is unexplained. In this sample the table shows a few hundred thousand clones, roughly 13% of which occur a single time. In total, the top ten clones hold 0.017% of the sample. Antigens for these TCRs are unknown. The sample taken for sequencing was naive CD4+ T cells from blood. The cell subset or site label of this sample denotes: true naive CD4+ T cells. These receptors were obtained from a man younger than 40 with type 1 diabetes.

The sample holds a few counts of this clone. At the DNA level, this CDR3 is encoded by other sequences in the same sample as well. This chain uses TRBV28 with TRBJ2-7, with a weak D call TRBD2 (5 bases). The CDR3 loop spans 13 amino acids. Germline V gene lookup returns CDR1 MDHEN and CDR2 SYDVKM. The V end was cut by 3 bases, the J end by 2 bases, with 8 bases between. CDR3 residues: CASSLVRAYEQYF. The CDR3 DNA sequence: TGTGCCAGCAGTTTGGTGCGGGCCTACGAGCAGTACTTC.

The chain carries TRBV18 and TRBJ2-5; perhaps TRBD2 as D (7 bases). The CDR3 runs to 16 residues. The ends were cut back, 1 base at V and 4 bases at J, with 16 bases in the middle. Per the germline V gene, CDR1 is KGHSH and CDR2 is LQKENI. This chain's CDR3 is CASSPRLAEGGETQYF. CDR3 in DNA: TGTGCCAGCTCACCACGGCTAGCGGAGGGGGGAGAGACCCAGTACTTC.

This clone was seen more than once but under ten times. J is TRBJ2-3 and V is TRBV28; 10 bases are shared with TRBD2. CDR1 MDHEN and CDR2 SYDVKM come from the germline V gene. This CDR3 contains 15 residues. V trimming: 5 bases; J trimming: 5 bases; junction bases outside the gene matches: 7. As DNA, the CDR3 is TGTGCCAGCAGTCCTAGCGGGAGAATGGAAGATACGCAGTATTTT. Translated: CASSPSGRMEDTQYF.

This clone was seen a few times. This chain links TRBV6-4 with TRBJ2-7; 7 bases agree with TRBD2. Per germline, CDR1 MRHNA and CDR2 SNTAGT. The junction had 12 bases not matched to a gene; V was cut back by 4 bases and J by 3 bases. The CDR3 is 16 residues long. DNA for the CDR3: TGTGCCAGCAGTGTTTCGGCTAGCGGATCTGTCTACGAGCAGTACTTC. Protein sequence: CASSVSASGSVYEQYF.

This chain's CDR3 is CASTTTGFYGYTF. DNA for the CDR3: TGTGCCAGCACGACCACAGGTTTCTATGGCTACACCTTC. The genes are TRBV9 and TRBJ1-2, with D perhaps TRBD1 (5 bases). Germline V lookup: CDR1 SGDLS, CDR2 YYNGEE. Deletions cut 6 bases from V and 4 bases from J, with 13 bases between. This CDR3 region has 13 residues.

For the CDR3, the DNA is TGCGCCAGCAGCCAAGACGGGAGTAGCTCCTACGAGCAGTACTTC. Protein: CASSQDGSSSYEQYF. The genes are TRBV4-3 and TRBJ2-7, with D possibly matching TRBD2 (6 bases). The CDR3 covers 15 residues. Germline-derived CDR1 and CDR2 are LGHNA and YSLEER. The V end was cut by 0 bases, the J end by 0 bases, with 9 bases between.

Only a few counts were recorded for this clone. The chain recombines TRBV5-1 with TRBJ1-2, with 10 bases identical to TRBD1. After removal of 5 bases from V and 5 bases from J, the junction contained 6 bases not matched to a gene. From germline, CDR1 is SGHRS and CDR2 YFSETQ. This CDR3 is built from 14 residues. In DNA form, the CDR3 reads TGCGCCAGCAGACTTCCGGGACAGGGGTATGGCTACACCTTC. Encoded protein: CASRLPGQGYGYTF.

This clone was recorded a few times. The V gene is TRBV27, the J gene TRBJ2-5; D is perhaps TRBD2 (5 bases). The CDR3 contains 17 residues. Germline loops: CDR1 MNHEY, CDR2 SMNVEV (reference sequence). V dropped 1 base and J dropped 4 bases, with 19 bases sitting between them. The CDR3: CASSLLARRRGPETQYF. The CDR3 DNA reads as TGTGCCAGCAGTTTATTGGCACGTCGACGGGGTCCAGAGACCCAGTACTTC.

This clone was seen only a few times. The CDR3 protein is CASSPNRDTEAFF. CDR3 coding DNA: TGTGCCAGCAGCCCGAACAGGGACACTGAAGCTTTCTTT. The chain employs TRBV7-6 and TRBJ1-1; D may be TRBD1 (6 bases). The germline V and J ends were trimmed by 5 bases and 3 bases, with 10 bases remaining between them. Germline V gene data show CDR1 as SGHVS and CDR2 as FNYEAQ. This CDR3 spans 13 amino acids.

CDR3 protein: CASSRGGVGSYNEQFF. CDR3 in DNA: TGTGCCAGCAGCCGGGGAGGTGTCGGCTCCTACAATGAGCAGTTCTTC. The rearrangement joins TRBV11-3 to TRBJ2-1; weak D call: TRBD2 (6 bases). V lost 5 bases and J lost 0, with 14 bases in between. The CDR3 has 16 amino acids. CDR1 is SGHNT, CDR2 YENEEA, per germline. The full variable domain, completed using reference TRBV11-3 and TRBJ2-1, is EAGVVQSPRYKIIEKKQPVAFWCNPISGHNTLYWYLQNLGQGPELLIRYENEEAVDDSQLPKDRFSAERLKGVDSTLKIQPAELGDSAVYLCASSRGGVGSYNEQFFGPGTRLTVL.

This clone was detected a few times. The V gene is TRBV30, the J gene TRBJ2-2, with 9 bases fitting TRBD2. This CDR3 is 17 amino acids long. J gave up 4 bases and V 0 bases, and 9 bases lay outside the gene matches. CDR1 is GTSNPN, CDR2 SVGIG, per germline (reference sequence). The CDR3 reads CAWSVGGGRGFTGELFF. In nucleotides, the CDR3 is TGTGCCTGGAGTGTAGGGGGCGGGAGGGGGTTCACCGGGGAGCTGTTTTTT.

V usage is TRBV29-1 and J usage is TRBJ2-1; maybe TRBD1 (5 bases). In germline, CDR1 is SQVTM, CDR2 ANQGSEA. The CDR3 is 12 residues long. The germline V and J ends were trimmed by 4 bases and 7 bases, with 11 bases remaining between them. The CDR3 loop reads CSVAAGSNEQFF. CDR3 sequence (DNA): TGCAGCGTTGCGGCAGGGTCTAATGAGCAGTTCTTC.

This clone was seen a few times. This sequence joins TRBV2 and TRBJ1-4, with 7 nucleotides matching TRBD1. With 6 bases clipped from V and 8 bases from J, the junction kept 9 bases outside the gene matches. The CDR3 sequence is 14 residues long. CDR1 is SNHLY and CDR2 is FYNNEI in the germline V gene. DNA for the CDR3: TGTGCCAGCAGGAAGCCGGGGGACAGCGAAAAACTGTTTTTT. Protein sequence: CASRKPGDSEKLFF.

This clone turned up a few times. The chain is built from TRBV7-9 and TRBJ1-2, with D maybe TRBD1 (6 bases). Germline V gene sequence: CDR1 SEHNR, CDR2 FQNEAQ (reference sequence). CDR3 length: 14 residues. The germline V and J ends were trimmed by 5 bases and 8 bases, with 18 bases remaining between them. The CDR3 spells CASSLQGEWRGYTF. The CDR3 nucleotides are TGTGCCAGCAGCCTACAGGGAGAATGGAGGGGCTACACCTTC.

The rearrangement links TRBV7-2 to TRBJ1-2; TRBD1 aligns across 10 bases. V shed 5 bases and J 7 bases; nucleotides not matched to a gene: 4. The CDR3 extends over 13 amino acids. Germline V gene data show CDR1 as SGHTA and CDR2 as FQGNSA. CDR3 protein: CASSRQGAPGYTF. The DNA of the CDR3 is TGTGCCAGCAGCAGACAGGGGGCGCCTGGCTACACCTTC.

The sample holds one count of this clone. This chain joins TRBV6-6 and TRBJ2-7; weak D call: TRBD1 (5 bases). The CDR3 has 12 amino acids. V was cut by 4 bases and J by 4 bases, with 8 bases left in between. The germline V gene encodes CDR1 MNHNY and CDR2 SVGAGI (reference sequence). CDR3 region: CASSLTAYEQYF. CDR3 sequence (DNA): TGTGCCAGCAGTTTGACAGCGTACGAGCAGTACTTC.

The CDR3 bases are TGTGCCAGCAGCTTTCGAGCGGGAGGGTCTCACAATGAGCAGTTCTTC. Encoded protein: CASSFRAGGSHNEQFF. The chain is built from TRBV5-4 and TRBJ2-1; the match to TRBD2 covers 10 bases. The CDR3 spans 16 residues. Germline CDR1 reads SGHNT; CDR2 reads YYREEE (reference sequence). V trimming: 2 bases; J trimming: 5 bases; junction bases outside the gene matches: 7.

This chain uses TRBV7-9 with TRBJ2-7; TRBD2 matches 9 bases. V was pared by 2 bases and J by 6 bases, with 5 bases of the junction left unmatched. In germline, CDR1 is SEHNR, CDR2 FQNEAQ (reference sequence). This CDR3 region has 14 residues. The CDR3 here is CASSLIAGAPEQYF. CDR3 bases: TGTGCCAGCAGCTTAATAGCGGGAGCCCCCGAGCAGTACTTC.

This clone was observed many times. V is TRBV29-1 and J is TRBJ2-4, with 7 bases matching TRBD2. This CDR3 region has 13 residues. The V segment lost 3 bases and the J segment 1 base; nucleotides outside the gene matches: 0. Germline values: CDR1 SQVTM, CDR2 ANQGSEA. The CDR3 nucleotides are TGCAGCGTTGACGGGGGGGCCAAAAACATTCAGTACTTC. Amino acids: CSVDGGAKNIQYF.

The chain employs TRBV30 and TRBJ2-7; D ambiguous. Germline lookup yields CDR1 GTSNPN and CDR2 SVGIG (reference sequence). There are 12 residues in the CDR3. Trimming pared 1 base from V and 3 bases from J, leaving 7 bases between. CDR3 coding DNA: TGTGCCTGGAGTGAACGGGTCTACGAGCAGTACTTC. Amino acids: CAWSERVYEQYF.

This clone was picked up a small number of times. The chain links TRBV9 to TRBJ1-5, with 7 bases lining up with TRBD1. The germline gives CDR1 SGDLS, CDR2 YYNGEE. The CDR3 length is 13 residues. J was trimmed by 5 bases and V by 3 bases; bases with no gene match: 2. CDR3 loop: CASSAGTDQPQHF. The CDR3 DNA reads as TGTGCCAGCAGCGCCGGGACAGATCAGCCCCAGCATTTT.

The sample holds a few counts of this clone. CDR3 loop: CASMKTRRSTEAFF. The CDR3 DNA follows: TGTGCCAGCATGAAGACACGGAGGAGCACTGAAGCTTTCTTT. The chain joins TRBV2 to TRBJ1-1; the D is unclear. Trimming removed 7 bases from V and 4 bases from J, with 16 bases in between. The germline gives CDR1 SNHLY, CDR2 FYNNEI. The CDR3 runs 14 residues.

This chain joins TRBV5-1 and TRBJ1-2, with TRBD1 as a possible D gene (5 bases). Trimming removed 1 base at V and 8 bases at J, with 12 bases between. The CDR3 has 13 amino acids. CDR1 is SGHRS and CDR2 is YFSETQ in the germline V gene. The CDR3 protein is CASSLRTTVGYTF. The DNA for the CDR3 is TGCGCCAGCAGCTTGCGGACAACAGTCGGCTACACCTTC.

The chain recombines TRBV5-1 with TRBJ2-1; no definite D call. The CDR3 length is 16 residues. Germline loops: CDR1 SGHRS, CDR2 YFSETQ. Trimming removed 0 bases from V and 5 bases from J, with 15 bases in between. The DNA for the CDR3 is TGCGCCAGCAGCTTGGATCGGCGGAGCCCTAACAATGAGCAGTTCTTC. Translation: CASSLDRRSPNNEQFF.

There are a few counts of this clone. This chain links TRBV5-1 with TRBJ2-5; D might be TRBD1 (5 bases). This CDR3 has 11 residues. The germline V and J ends were trimmed by 1 base and 7 bases, with 5 bases remaining between them. The germline CDR1 and CDR2 sequences are SGHRS and YFSETQ. The CDR3 DNA follows: TGCGCCAGCAGCTTGAGGGGGACCCAGTACTTC. It codes for CASSLRGTQYF.

Details on this clone: Other DNA sequences in this specimen translate into the identical CDR3. The chain employs TRBV28 and TRBJ2-7, with 11 bases identical to TRBD2. Germline loops: CDR1 MDHEN, CDR2 SYDVKM. The CDR3 covers 15 residues. V was pared by 6 bases and J by 0 bases, with 4 bases of the junction left unmatched. The CDR3 sequence: CASSRGTSGSYEQYF. As DNA, the CDR3 is TGTGCCAGCAGCCGAGGGACTAGCGGCTCCTACGAGCAGTACTTC.

This chain links TRBV15 with TRBJ1-4; 8 bases map to TRBD1. V lost 2 bases to trimming and J lost 3 bases; unmatched junction nucleotides: 8. This CDR3 comprises 17 residues. The germline V gene encodes CDR1 LNHNV and CDR2 YYDKDF (reference sequence). CDR3 sequence (DNA): TGTGCCACCAGCAGACCATGGACAGGGCGAGCTAATGAAAAACTGTTTTTT. This codes for CATSRPWTGRANEKLFF.